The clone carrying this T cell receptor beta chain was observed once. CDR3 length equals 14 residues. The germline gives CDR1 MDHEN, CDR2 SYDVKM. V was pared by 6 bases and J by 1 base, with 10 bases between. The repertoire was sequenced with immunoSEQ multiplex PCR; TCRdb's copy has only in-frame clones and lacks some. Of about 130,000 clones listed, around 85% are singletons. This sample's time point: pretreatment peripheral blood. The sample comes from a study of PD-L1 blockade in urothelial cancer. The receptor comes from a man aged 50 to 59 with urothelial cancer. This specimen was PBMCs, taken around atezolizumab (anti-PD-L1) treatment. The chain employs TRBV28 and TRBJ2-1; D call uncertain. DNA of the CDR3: TGTGCCAGCAGCCCATTCGGGTCCTACAATGAGCAGTTCTTC. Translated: CASSPFGSYNEQFF.